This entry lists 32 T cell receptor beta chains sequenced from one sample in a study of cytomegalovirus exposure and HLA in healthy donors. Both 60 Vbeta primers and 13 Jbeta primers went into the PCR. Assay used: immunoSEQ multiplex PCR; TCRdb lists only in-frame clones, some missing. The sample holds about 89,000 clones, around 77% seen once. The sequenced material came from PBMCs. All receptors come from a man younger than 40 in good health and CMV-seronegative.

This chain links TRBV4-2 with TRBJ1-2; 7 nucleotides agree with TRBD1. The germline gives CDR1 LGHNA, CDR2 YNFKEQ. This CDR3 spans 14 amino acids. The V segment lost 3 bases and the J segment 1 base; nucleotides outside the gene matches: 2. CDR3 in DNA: TGTGCCAGCAGCCAGGCAGGGGGTAACTATGGCTACACCTTC. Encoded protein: CASSQAGGNYGYTF.

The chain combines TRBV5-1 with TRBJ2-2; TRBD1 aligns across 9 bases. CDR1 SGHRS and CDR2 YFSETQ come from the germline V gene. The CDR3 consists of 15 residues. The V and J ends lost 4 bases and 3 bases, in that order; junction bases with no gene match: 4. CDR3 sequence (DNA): TGCGCCAGCAGCCGAACAGGGGGCCACACCGGGGAGCTGTTTTTT. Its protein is CASSRTGGHTGELFF.

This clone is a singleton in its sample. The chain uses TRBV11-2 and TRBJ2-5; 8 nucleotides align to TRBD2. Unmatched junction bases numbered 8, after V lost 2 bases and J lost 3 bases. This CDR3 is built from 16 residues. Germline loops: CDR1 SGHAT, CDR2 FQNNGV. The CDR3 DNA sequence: TGTGCCAGCAGCTTAATGAGGCGGGGGGACGAAGAGACCCAGTACTTC. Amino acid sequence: CASSLMRRGDEETQYF.

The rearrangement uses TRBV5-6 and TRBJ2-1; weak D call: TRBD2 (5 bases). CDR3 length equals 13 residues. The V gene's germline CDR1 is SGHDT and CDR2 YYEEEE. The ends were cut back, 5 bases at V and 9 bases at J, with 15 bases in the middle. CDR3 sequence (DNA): TGTGCCAGCAGTGGACCCGAAGGAGGTGAGCAGTTCTTC. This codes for CASSGPEGGEQFF.

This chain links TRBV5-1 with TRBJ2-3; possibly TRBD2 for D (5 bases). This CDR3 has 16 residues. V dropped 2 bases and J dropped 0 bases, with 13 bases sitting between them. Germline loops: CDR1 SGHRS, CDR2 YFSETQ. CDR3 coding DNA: TGCGCCAGCAGCTTTAGAGCGGAGCTGAGCACAGATACGCAGTATTTT. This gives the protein CASSFRAELSTDTQYF.

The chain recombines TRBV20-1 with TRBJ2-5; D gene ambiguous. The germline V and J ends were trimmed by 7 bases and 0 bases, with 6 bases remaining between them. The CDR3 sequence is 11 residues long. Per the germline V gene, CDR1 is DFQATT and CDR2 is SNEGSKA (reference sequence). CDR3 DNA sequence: TGCAGTGGCAGGTACCAAGAGACCCAGTACTTC. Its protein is CSGRYQETQYF.

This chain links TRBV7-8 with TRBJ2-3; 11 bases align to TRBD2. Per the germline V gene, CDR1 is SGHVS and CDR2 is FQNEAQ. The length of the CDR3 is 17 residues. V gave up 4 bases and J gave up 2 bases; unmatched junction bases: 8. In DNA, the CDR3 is TGTGCCAGCAGCTACCAACTAGCGGGGGCCGTCACAGATACGCAGTATTTT. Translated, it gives CASSYQLAGAVTDTQYF. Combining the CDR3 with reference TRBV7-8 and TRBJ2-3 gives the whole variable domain GAGVSQSPRYKVAKRGQDVALRCDPISGHVSLFWYQQALGQGPEFLTYFQNEAQLDKSGLPSDRFFAERPEGSVSTLKIQRTQQEDSAVYLCASSYQLAGAVTDTQYFGPGTRLTVL.

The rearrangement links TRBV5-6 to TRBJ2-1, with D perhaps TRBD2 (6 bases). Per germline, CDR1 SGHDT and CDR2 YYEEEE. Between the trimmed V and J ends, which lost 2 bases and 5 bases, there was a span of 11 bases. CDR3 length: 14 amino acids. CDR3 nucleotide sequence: TGTGCCAGCAGCTTTCAACTAGCCCACAATGAGCAGTTCTTC. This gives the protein CASSFQLAHNEQFF.

As DNA, the CDR3 is TGTGCCAGCTCACAGACAGGGGATCAGAGAAAACTGTTTTTT. This gives the protein CASSQTGDQRKLFF. The V and J genes are TRBV18 and TRBJ1-4, with TRBD1 matching over 8 bases. Germline V CDR1 and CDR2: KGHSH, LQKENI. Trimming took 4 bases from V and 10 from J; bases not matched to a gene: 8. The CDR3 contains 14 residues.

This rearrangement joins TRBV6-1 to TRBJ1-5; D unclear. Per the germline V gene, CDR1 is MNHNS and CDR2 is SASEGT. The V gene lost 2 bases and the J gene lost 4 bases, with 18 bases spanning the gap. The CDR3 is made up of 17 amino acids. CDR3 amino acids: CASSERLGGKWNQPQHF. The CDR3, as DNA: TGTGCCAGCAGTGAACGTCTAGGCGGCAAATGGAATCAGCCCCAGCATTTT.

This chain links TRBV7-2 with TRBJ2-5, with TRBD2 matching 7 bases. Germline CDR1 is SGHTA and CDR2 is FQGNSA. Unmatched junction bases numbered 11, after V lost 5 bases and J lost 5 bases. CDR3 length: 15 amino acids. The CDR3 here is CASSPMGLAAETQYF. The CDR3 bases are TGTGCCAGCAGCCCCATGGGGCTAGCGGCGGAGACCCAGTACTTC.

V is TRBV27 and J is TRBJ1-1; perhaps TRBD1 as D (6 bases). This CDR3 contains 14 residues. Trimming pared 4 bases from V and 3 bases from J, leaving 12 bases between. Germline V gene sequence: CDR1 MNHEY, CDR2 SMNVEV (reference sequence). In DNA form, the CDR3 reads TGTGCCAGCAGTTCACCCGGACAGTACACTGAAGCTTTCTTT. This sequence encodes CASSSPGQYTEAFF.

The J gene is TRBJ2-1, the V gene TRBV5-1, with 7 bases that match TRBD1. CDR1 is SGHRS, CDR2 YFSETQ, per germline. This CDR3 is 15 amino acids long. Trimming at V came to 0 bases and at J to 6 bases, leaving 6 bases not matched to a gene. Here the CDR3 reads CASSLAGQAINEQFF. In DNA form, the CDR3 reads TGCGCCAGCAGCTTGGCTGGACAGGCAATCAATGAGCAGTTCTTC.

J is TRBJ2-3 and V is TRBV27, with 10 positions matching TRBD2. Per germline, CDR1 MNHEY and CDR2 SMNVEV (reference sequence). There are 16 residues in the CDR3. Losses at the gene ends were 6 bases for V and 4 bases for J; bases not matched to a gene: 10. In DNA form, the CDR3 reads TGTGCCAGCAGATTGAAACGAGCGGGAGGGGCAGATACGCAGTATTTT. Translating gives CASRLKRAGGADTQYF.

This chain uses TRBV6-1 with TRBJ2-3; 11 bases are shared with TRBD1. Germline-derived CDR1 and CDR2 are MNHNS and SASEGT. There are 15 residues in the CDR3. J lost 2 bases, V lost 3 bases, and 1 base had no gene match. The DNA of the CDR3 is TGTGCCAGCAGTGAGGGACAGGGGGACACAGATACGCAGTATTTT. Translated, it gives CASSEGQGDTDTQYF.

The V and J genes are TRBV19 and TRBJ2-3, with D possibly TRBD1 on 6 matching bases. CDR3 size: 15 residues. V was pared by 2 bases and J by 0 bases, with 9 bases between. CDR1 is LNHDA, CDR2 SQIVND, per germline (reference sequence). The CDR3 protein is CASSIPDRSTDTQYF. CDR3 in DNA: TGTGCCAGTAGTATACCGGACAGAAGCACAGATACGCAGTATTTT.

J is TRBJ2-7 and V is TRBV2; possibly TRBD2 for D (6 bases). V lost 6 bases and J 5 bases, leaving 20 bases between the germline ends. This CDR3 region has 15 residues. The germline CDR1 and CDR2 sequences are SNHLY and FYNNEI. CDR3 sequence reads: CASSPTRGNLNEQYF. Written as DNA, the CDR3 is TGTGCCAGCAGCCCAACCCGCGGGAACTTGAACGAGCAGTACTTC.

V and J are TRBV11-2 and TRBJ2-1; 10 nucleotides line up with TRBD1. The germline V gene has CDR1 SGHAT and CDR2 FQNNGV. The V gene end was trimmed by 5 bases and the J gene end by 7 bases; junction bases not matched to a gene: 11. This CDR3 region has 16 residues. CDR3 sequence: CASSHSPGQGLNEQFF. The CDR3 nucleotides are TGTGCCAGCAGCCACTCACCGGGACAGGGGCTAAATGAGCAGTTCTTC.

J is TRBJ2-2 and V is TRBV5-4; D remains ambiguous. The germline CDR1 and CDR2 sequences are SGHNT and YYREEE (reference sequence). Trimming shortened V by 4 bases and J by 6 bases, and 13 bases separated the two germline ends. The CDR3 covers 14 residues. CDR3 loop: CASSPAVAAGELFF. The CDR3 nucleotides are TGTGCCAGCAGCCCCGCGGTAGCCGCCGGGGAGCTGTTTTTT.

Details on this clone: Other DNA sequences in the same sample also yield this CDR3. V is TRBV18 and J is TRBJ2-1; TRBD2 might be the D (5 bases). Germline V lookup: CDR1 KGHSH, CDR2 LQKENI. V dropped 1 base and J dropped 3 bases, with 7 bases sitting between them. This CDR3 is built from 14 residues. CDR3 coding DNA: TGTGCCAGCTCACCACTCGAGGGCTACAATGAGCAGTTCTTC. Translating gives CASSPLEGYNEQFF.

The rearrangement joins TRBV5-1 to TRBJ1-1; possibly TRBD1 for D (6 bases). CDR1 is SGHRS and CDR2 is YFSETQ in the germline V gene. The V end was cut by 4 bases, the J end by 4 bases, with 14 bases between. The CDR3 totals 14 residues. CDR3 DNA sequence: TGCGCCAGCAGCGGGGACACCAGTTTCACTGAAGCTTTCTTT. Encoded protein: CASSGDTSFTEAFF.

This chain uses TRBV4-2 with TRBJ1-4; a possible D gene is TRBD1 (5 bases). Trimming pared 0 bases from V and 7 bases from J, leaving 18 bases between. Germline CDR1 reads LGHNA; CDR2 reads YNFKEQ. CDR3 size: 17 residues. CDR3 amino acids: CASSQDPFGGQGEKLFF. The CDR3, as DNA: TGTGCCAGCAGCCAAGATCCCTTTGGAGGGCAGGGTGAAAAACTGTTTTTT.

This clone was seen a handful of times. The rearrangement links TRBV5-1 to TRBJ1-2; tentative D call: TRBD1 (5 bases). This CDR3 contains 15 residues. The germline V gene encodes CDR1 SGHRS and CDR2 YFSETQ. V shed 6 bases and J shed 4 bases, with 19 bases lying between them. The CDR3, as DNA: TGCGCCAGCAAGGGAGAGGCGGGGGAGATCTATGGCTACACCTTC. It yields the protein CASKGEAGEIYGYTF.

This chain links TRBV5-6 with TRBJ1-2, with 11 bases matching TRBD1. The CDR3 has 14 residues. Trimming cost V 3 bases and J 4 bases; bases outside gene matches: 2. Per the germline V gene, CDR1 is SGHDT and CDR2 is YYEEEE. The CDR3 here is CASSWTGGSYGYTF. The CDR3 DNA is TGTGCCAGCAGCTGGACAGGGGGCAGCTATGGCTACACCTTC.

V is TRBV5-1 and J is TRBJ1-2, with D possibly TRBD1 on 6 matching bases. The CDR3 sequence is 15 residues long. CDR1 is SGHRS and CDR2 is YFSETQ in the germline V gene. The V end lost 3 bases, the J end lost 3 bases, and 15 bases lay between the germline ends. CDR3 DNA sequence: TGCGCCAGCAGCTCGACCCCGGGACAAGACTATGGCTACACCTTC. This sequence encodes CASSSTPGQDYGYTF. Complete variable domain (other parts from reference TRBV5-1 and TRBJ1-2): KAGVTQTPRYLIKTRGQQVTLSCSPISGHRSVSWYQQTPGQGLQFLFEYFSETQRNKGNFPGRFSGRQFSNSRSEMNVSTLELGDSALYLCASSSTPGQDYGYTFGSGTRLTVV.

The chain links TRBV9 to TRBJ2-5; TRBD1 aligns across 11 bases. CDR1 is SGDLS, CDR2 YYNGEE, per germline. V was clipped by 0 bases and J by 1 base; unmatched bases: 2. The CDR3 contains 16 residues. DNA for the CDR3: TGTGCCAGCAGCGTAGGGACAGGGGGCTTCCAAGAGACCCAGTACTTC. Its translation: CASSVGTGGFQETQYF. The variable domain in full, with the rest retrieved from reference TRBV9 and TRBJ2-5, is DSGVTQTPKHLITATGQRVTLRCSPRSGDLSVYWYQQSLDQGLQFLIQYYNGEERAKGNILERFSAQQFPDLHSELNLSSLELGDSALYFCASSVGTGGFQETQYFGPGTRLLVL.

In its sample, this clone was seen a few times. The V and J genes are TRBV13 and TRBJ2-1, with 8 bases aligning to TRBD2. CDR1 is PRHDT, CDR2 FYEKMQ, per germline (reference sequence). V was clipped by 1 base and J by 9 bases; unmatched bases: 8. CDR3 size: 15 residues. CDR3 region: CASSLVGRVGREQFF. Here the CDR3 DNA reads TGTGCCAGCAGCTTAGTCGGGAGGGTGGGGCGTGAGCAGTTCTTC.

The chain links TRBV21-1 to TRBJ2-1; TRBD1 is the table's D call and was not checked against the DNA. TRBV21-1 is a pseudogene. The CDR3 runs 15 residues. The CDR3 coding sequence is TGTGCCAGCAGGCTCCTAGGACAATCCTACAATGAGCAGTTCTTC. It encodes CASRLLGQSYNEQFF.

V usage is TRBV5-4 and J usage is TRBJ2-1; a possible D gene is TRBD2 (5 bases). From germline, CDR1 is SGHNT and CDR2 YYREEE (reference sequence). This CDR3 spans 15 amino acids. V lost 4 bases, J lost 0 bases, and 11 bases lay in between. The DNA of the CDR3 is TGTGCCAGCAGCGAGGGTCTGGGCTCCTACAATGAGCAGTTCTTC. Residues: CASSEGLGSYNEQFF.

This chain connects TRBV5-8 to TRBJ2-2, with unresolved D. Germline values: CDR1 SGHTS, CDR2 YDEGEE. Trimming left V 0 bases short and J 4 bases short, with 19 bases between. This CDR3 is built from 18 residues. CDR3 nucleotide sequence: TGTGCCAGCAGCTTGGAAAATTGGCCCAGAGCAGGCACCGGGGAGCTGTTTTTT. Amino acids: CASSLENWPRAGTGELFF.

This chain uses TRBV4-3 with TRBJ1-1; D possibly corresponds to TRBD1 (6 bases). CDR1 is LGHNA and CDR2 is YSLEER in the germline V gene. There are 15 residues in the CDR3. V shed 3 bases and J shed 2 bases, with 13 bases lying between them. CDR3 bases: TGCGCCAGCAGCCATGTGGACAGATTAAACACTGAAGCTTTCTTT. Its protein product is CASSHVDRLNTEAFF.

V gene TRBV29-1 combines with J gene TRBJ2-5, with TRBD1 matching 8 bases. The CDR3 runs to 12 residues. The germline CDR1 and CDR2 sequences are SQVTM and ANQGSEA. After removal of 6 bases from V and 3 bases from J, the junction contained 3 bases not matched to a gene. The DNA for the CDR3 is TGCAGCGTAGACAGGGGTGAAGAGACCCAGTACTTC. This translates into CSVDRGEETQYF. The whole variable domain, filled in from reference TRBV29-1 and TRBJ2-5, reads SAVISQKPSRDICQRGTSLTIQCQVDSQVTMMFWYRQQPGQSLTLIATANQGSEATYESGFVIDKFPISRPNLTFSTLTVSNMSPEDSSIYLCSVDRGEETQYFGPGTRLLVL.